One and the same sample provided the 27 T cell receptor beta chains below, sequenced in a study of breast tumors, draining lymph nodes, adjacent tissues. TCRdb passed the multiplex PCR reads through MiXCR, listing each CDR3 protein once. Of around 230,000 distinct CDR3 sequences listed, less than 40% are singletons. Axillary draining lymph nodes of breast cancer patients supplied the node samples. The specimen was axillary lymph node tissue. All receptors derive from a female donor with breast cancer. Some clones in this sample may be carry-over from other donors' samples.

This chain uses TRBV20-1 with TRBJ2-3, with 8 bases identical to TRBD1. TRBJ2-1 matches the DNA end more closely, so the J call is doubtful. From germline, CDR1 is DFQATT and CDR2 SNEGSKA (reference sequence). CDR3 length: 16 amino acids. The CDR3 protein is CSARPRTGRSDNEQFF. CDR3 nucleotides: TGCAGTGCTAGACCTCGGACAGGGAGATCGGACAATGAGCAGTTCTTC.

The chain employs TRBV2 and TRBJ1-4; D might be TRBD1 (6 bases). The CDR3 contains 15 residues. CDR1 and CDR2 from the germline V gene are SNHLY and FYNNEI. V dropped 2 bases and J dropped 8 bases, with 15 bases sitting between them. The CDR3 is CASSETATGGEKLFF. For the CDR3, the DNA is TGTGCCAGCAGTGAAACCGCGACAGGAGGCGAAAAACTGTTTTTT.

The chain joins TRBV20-1 to TRBJ1-2; D may be TRBD1 (5 bases). Trimming stripped 0 bases from V and 4 bases from J, with 18 bases between. The germline V gene has CDR1 DFQATT and CDR2 SNEGSKA (reference sequence). The CDR3 extends over 16 amino acids. CDR3 bases: TGCAGTGCTAGAGAGGGGGAACGGACCCCCTCCTATGGCTACACCTTC. This codes for CSAREGERTPSYGYTF.

In this sample, this clonotype turned up many times. The chain carries TRBV5-8 and TRBJ1-2; 7 nucleotides align to TRBD1. V lost 4 bases and J lost 7; bases outside the gene matches: 7. The CDR3 extends over 13 amino acids. Germline CDR1 reads SGHTS; CDR2 reads YDEGEE. CDR3 sequence (DNA): TGTGCCAGCAGCGCTACAGGGGTTGTTGGCTACACCTTC. Protein: CASSATGVVGYTF.

This clonotype was recorded many times. This rearrangement joins TRBV5-1 to TRBJ2-7, with TRBD2 identical over 12 bases. This CDR3 spans 15 amino acids. The germline gives CDR1 SGHRS, CDR2 YFSETQ. Trimming took 4 bases from V and 3 from J; bases not matched to a gene: 5. CDR3 amino acids: CASSHGLAGIYEQYF. The CDR3 DNA sequence: TGCGCCAGCAGCCACGGACTAGCGGGAATCTACGAGCAGTACTTC.

CDR3 residues: CASSVTSGSETQYF. In nucleotides, the CDR3 is TGCGCCAGCAGCGTGACTAGCGGGAGTGAGACCCAGTACTTC. The rearrangement uses TRBV5-1 and TRBJ2-5, with TRBD2 matching 12 bases. This CDR3 spans 14 amino acids. The germline V gene has CDR1 SGHRS and CDR2 YFSETQ. Trimming at V came to 4 bases and at J to 5 bases, leaving 3 bases not matched to a gene.

This clonotype was seen a handful of times. V is TRBV28 and J is TRBJ1-2; D is unclear. From germline, CDR1 is MDHEN and CDR2 SYDVKM. The CDR3 has 15 residues. Trimming shortened V by 1 base and J by 2 bases, and 11 bases separated the two germline ends. The CDR3 sequence is CASSLLGIYNYGYTF. Written as DNA, the CDR3 is TGTGCCAGCAGTTTATTGGGGATCTACAACTATGGCTACACCTTC.

This clonotype was found many times. The chain combines TRBV2 with TRBJ2-7; TRBD2 agrees at 10 bases. CDR3 length: 14 residues. The germline CDR1 and CDR2 sequences are SNHLY and FYNNEI. V lost 6 bases, J lost 2 bases, and 4 bases stayed unmatched. The CDR3, as DNA: TGTGCCAGCAGGGTGGGGACTAGCGCCTACGAGCAGTACTTC. Its protein is CASRVGTSAYEQYF.

This clonotype has at least ten counts. The J gene is TRBJ2-7, the V gene TRBV10-3; 9 bases agree with TRBD2. Germline values: CDR1 ENHRY, CDR2 SYGVKD. The length of the CDR3 is 14 residues. V dropped 7 bases and J dropped 0; count of bases not matched to a gene: 4. CDR3 sequence reads: CAIKVSGSSYEQYF. CDR3 sequence (DNA): TGTGCCATCAAGGTTAGCGGGAGCTCCTACGAGCAGTACTTC.

This clonotype was observed at least ten times. The chain joins TRBV7-2 to TRBJ2-1; 8 nucleotides agree with TRBD2. CDR1 and CDR2 (germline): SGHTA, FQGNSA. The CDR3 contains 15 residues. Losses at the gene ends were 5 bases for V and 2 bases for J; bases not matched to a gene: 5. The DNA of the CDR3 is TGTGCCAGCAGCGATACTAGCGGTACCTACAATGAGCAGTTCTTC. It translates to CASSDTSGTYNEQFF.

This clonotype was seen a handful of times. A read error may be the cause here, since a much bigger clone is one base away. This sequence joins TRBV11-2 and TRBJ2-3; no clear D. The germline gives CDR1 SGHAT, CDR2 FQNNGV. Trimming stripped 4 bases from V and 8 bases from J, with 13 bases between. There are 13 residues in the CDR3. The CDR3 DNA follows: TGTGCCAGCAGCTCCCTGGCCAGAGCTACGCAGTATTTT. As protein: CASSSLARATQYF.

This clonotype was counted ten times or more. The V call is TRBV2, the J call TRBJ1-1; D is undetermined. Trimming took 4 bases from V and 1 from J, leaving 7 bases between them. In germline, CDR1 is SNHLY, CDR2 FYNNEI. The CDR3 totals 13 residues. DNA for the CDR3: TGTGCCAGCAGTGTTATGTCGAACACTGAAGCTTTCTTT. It specifies CASSVMSNTEAFF.

Note on this clonotype: A much larger clonotype is one base distant, so this may be a read error. The gene calls are TRBV5-1 and TRBJ1-3; D might be TRBD1 (5 bases). CDR3 length: 14 amino acids. Germline lookup yields CDR1 SGHRS and CDR2 YFSETQ. The CDR3 loop is CASSPDNSGNPIYF. The CDR3 nucleotides read TGCGCCAGCAGCCCGGACAACTCTGGAAACCCCATATATTTT.

This clonotype was detected many times. V is TRBV6-1 and J is TRBJ1-2, with D tentatively TRBD1 (5 bases). Germline V gene sequence: CDR1 MNHNS, CDR2 SASEGT. V shed 6 bases and J shed 6 bases, with 14 bases lying between them. The CDR3 is 13 residues long. The CDR3 region is CASRVGQGDGYTF. CDR3 sequence (DNA): TGTGCCAGCAGGGTCGGACAAGGGGATGGCTACACCTTC.

The rearrangement joins TRBV6-6 to TRBJ2-3; 10 bases fit TRBD2. The germline CDR1 and CDR2 sequences are MNHNY and SVGAGI (reference sequence). J was trimmed by 6 bases and V by 11 bases; bases with no gene match: 8. The CDR3 is 13 amino acids. The CDR3 DNA is TGTGCCGGGAGAGCGGGGGGGCTGGATACGCAGTATTTT. Amino acids: CAGRAGGLDTQYF.

This clonotype has a handful of counts. A single base separates this from a much larger clone, so it may be a read error. This chain joins TRBV7-2 and TRBJ2-7; 12 bases map to TRBD1. The CDR3 totals 18 residues. The germline CDR1 and CDR2 sequences are SGHTA and FQGNSA. The J segment lost 5 bases and the V segment lost 0 bases, leaving 11 bases of the junction unmatched. In DNA, the CDR3 is TGTGCCAGCAGCTTAGCTTCCGGGGGACAGGGGGCATCCCACGAGCAGTACTTC. It codes for CASSLASGGQGASHEQYF.

At least ten counts were recorded for this clonotype. This chain joins TRBV7-9 and TRBJ2-7; no definite D call. Germline V gives CDR1 SEHNR, CDR2 FQNEAQ (reference sequence). V was clipped by 3 bases and J by 0 bases, with 9 bases between them. The CDR3 spans 14 residues. In nucleotides, the CDR3 is TGTGCCAGCAGCTTCAGTAAGAGCTCCTACGAGCAGTACTTC. It encodes CASSFSKSSYEQYF.

This clonotype appeared many times. V is TRBV6-6 and J is TRBJ1-2, with 11 bases identical to TRBD1. V shed 7 bases, J shed 5 bases, and the junction held 3 bases outside the gene matches. The CDR3 extends over 13 amino acids. CDR1 MNHNY and CDR2 SVGAGI come from the germline V gene (reference sequence). CDR3 nucleotide sequence: TGTGCCAGCACCCGGGACAGGGGGTATGGCTACACCTTC. Protein product: CASTRDRGYGYTF.

The chain couples TRBV18 to TRBJ1-4; perhaps TRBD1 as D (6 bases). This CDR3 is 15 amino acids long. V lost 5 bases to trimming and J lost 0 bases, with 10 bases between them. Germline lookup yields CDR1 KGHSH and CDR2 LQKENI. CDR3 amino acids: CASSRTVSTNEKLFF. The DNA for the CDR3 is TGTGCCAGCTCAAGGACAGTTTCAACTAATGAAAAACTGTTTTTT.

Remarks on this clonotype: Since a much larger clone is just one base distant, this may be a read error. No conserved phenylalanine or tryptophan ends this CDR3, so it is likely a read error. The chain is built from TRBV7-9 and TRBJ2-1; 7 bases agree with TRBD1. The germline V gene encodes CDR1 SEHNR and CDR2 FQNEAQ (reference sequence). CDR3 length: 15 amino acids. Trimming cost V 4 bases and J 5 bases; bases outside gene matches: 8. CDR3 in amino acids: CASSSYTGQNNEQFL. The CDR3 nucleotides read TGTGCCAGCAGCTCCTATACGGGACAGAACAATGAGCAGTTCCTC.

This clonotype was recorded only once. The chain joins TRBV4-1 to TRBJ2-7; D gene ambiguous. CDR1 MGHRA and CDR2 YSYEKL come from the germline V gene. This CDR3 comprises 12 residues. V was shortened by 1 base and J by 7 bases, with 8 bases between the two germline ends. CDR3 in amino acids: CASSQVSPEQYF. The CDR3 DNA reads TGCGCCAGCAGCCAAGTAAGCCCGGAGCAGTACTTC.

The V and J genes are TRBV2 and TRBJ1-6; a weak D match, TRBD1 (5 bases). Germline-derived CDR1 and CDR2 are SNHLY and FYNNEI. This CDR3 is 16 amino acids long. Trimming left V 7 bases short and J 7 bases short, with 20 bases between. This CDR3 reads CASTPLGHEGNSPLHF. CDR3 nucleotide sequence: TGTGCCAGCACCCCACTCGGACACGAGGGAAATTCACCCCTCCACTTT.

V is TRBV6-4 and J is TRBJ2-7, with 11 nucleotides matching TRBD2. With 1 base clipped from V and 6 bases from J, the junction kept 2 bases outside the gene matches. Germline lookup yields CDR1 MRHNA and CDR2 SNTAGT. This CDR3 is 14 amino acids long. CDR3 residues: CASSDWGTSGEQYF. The CDR3 nucleotides are TGTGCCAGCAGTGACTGGGGGACTAGCGGCGAGCAGTACTTC.

This clonotype was detected only a few times. CDR3 sequence reads: CASSPNRGRETQYF. For the CDR3, the DNA is TGTGCCAGCAGCCCGAACCGGGGGAGGGAGACCCAGTACTTC. This chain uses TRBV7-8 with TRBJ2-5; a possible D gene is TRBD2 (6 bases). Germline-derived CDR1 and CDR2 are SGHVS and FQNEAQ. The V end lost 5 bases, the J end lost 5 bases, and 15 bases lay between the germline ends. The CDR3 is 14 residues long.

Comments on this clonotype: A clone one base away is much larger, so this may be a read error. The genes are TRBV6-6 and TRBJ2-3; TRBD2 is a possible D gene (6 bases). The CDR3 sequence is 15 residues long. Per germline, CDR1 MNHNY and CDR2 SVGAGI (reference sequence). Here the CDR3 reads CASRRGRAGSDTRYF. The CDR3 DNA is TGTGCCAGCAGACGCGGCAGGGCGGGATCAGATACGCGGTATTTT.

This clonotype appeared many times. The V and J genes are TRBV7-2 and TRBJ2-5; D may be TRBD2 (5 bases). This CDR3 comprises 15 residues. The germline V gene encodes CDR1 SGHTA and CDR2 FQGNSA. V lost 2 bases, J lost 4 bases, and 14 bases lay in between. The CDR3 nucleotides are TGTGCCAGCAGCTTATCGATAGGGCGGGCAGAGACCCAGTACTTC. It is translated as CASSLSIGRAETQYF. Full variable domain (missing parts from reference TRBV7-2 and TRBJ2-5): GAGVSQSPSNKVTEKGKDVELRCDPISGHTALYWYRQSLGQGLEFLIYFQGNSAPDKSGLPSDRFSAERTGGSVSTLTIQRTQQEDSAVYLCASSLSIGRAETQYFGPGTRLLVL.

Details on this clonotype: The CDR3 carries no conserved terminal phenylalanine or tryptophan, so it likely arises from a read error. The DNA is omitted, as the CDR3 cannot be located on it reliably, and the CDR3 follows TCRdb's listing. The chain uses TRBV2 and TRBJ2-2; the D call TRBD1 from the table was never checked on the DNA. Germline loops: CDR1 SNHLY, CDR2 FYNNEI. The CDR3 has 15 residues if both end residues are counted. CDR3 amino acids: CASRTGAANTGERMS.